This paragraph reports one TCR beta chain. Method: immunoSEQ multiplex PCR; TCRdb's copy keeps in-frame clones and lacks some. The data contain almost 400,000 clones, nearly 90% of them singletons. This sample is part of a study of blood T cell repertoires in COVID-19. The germline V gene encodes CDR1 ENHRY and CDR2 SYGVKD. Germline trimming cut 2 bases from V and 5 bases from J; bases unmatched to any gene: 7. This CDR3 contains 15 residues. The chain links TRBV10-3 to TRBJ2-5; 8 positions match TRBD1. This TCR came from a woman in her twenties or thirties who had recovered from COVID-19. The sample comprised PBMCs or T cells enriched from blood (not recorded which). The CDR3 DNA is TGTGCCATCAGTGAGAACAGGGGGTTACGGGAGACCCAGTACTTC. Protein sequence: CAISENRGLRETQYF.